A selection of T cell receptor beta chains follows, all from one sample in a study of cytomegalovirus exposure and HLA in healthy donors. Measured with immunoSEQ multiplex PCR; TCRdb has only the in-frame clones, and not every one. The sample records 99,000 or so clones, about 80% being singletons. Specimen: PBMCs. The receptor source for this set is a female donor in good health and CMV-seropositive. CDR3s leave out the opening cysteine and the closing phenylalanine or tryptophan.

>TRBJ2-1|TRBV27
ASSSYYDRAPRGNEQF
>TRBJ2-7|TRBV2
ASSDTGTGTYEQY
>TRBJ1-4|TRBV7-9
ASSLEPGAGEKLF
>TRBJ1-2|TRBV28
ASRATGSYGYT
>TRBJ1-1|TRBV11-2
ASSPSDRGFTEAF
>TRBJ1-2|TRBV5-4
ASSSGYGYT
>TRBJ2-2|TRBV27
ASSDWTWNTGELF
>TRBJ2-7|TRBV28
ASSSPGQTTYEQY
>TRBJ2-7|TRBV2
ASSRGVPEQY
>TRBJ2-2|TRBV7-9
ASSSDTGWWGDGELF
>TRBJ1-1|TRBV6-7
ATYDRGLGDTEAF
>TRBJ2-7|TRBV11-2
ASRITRDNSYEQY
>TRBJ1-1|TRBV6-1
ASNRGNTEAF
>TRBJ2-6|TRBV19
ASSQGAVRSGANVLT
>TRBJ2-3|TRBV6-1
ASSEVGGPDTQY
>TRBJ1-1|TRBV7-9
ASSTDMTISRAF
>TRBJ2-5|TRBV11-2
ASSFTGWRVETQY
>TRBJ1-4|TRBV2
ASDRATNEKLF
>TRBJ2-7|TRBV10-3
AISSGRKAPTYEQY
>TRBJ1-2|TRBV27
ASSPSRGLYGYT
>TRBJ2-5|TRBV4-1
ASSQDPGVQETQY
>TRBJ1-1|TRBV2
ASSSGQGAPGTEAF